Below, 32 T cell receptor beta chains from the same sample are listed, as sequenced in a study of cytomegalovirus exposure and HLA in healthy donors. Sequencing was performed with immunoSEQ multiplex PCR; in TCRdb, only in-frame clones are kept and a portion is missing. The table has around 250,000 clones, 85% to 90% seen once. Sequences were obtained from PBMCs. These receptors were taken from a woman between 18 and 30 years old in good health and CMV-seronegative.

J is TRBJ2-7 and V is TRBV4-3, with 7 bases matching TRBD2. This CDR3 contains 12 residues. In germline, CDR1 is LGHNA, CDR2 YSLEER. V dropped 9 bases and J dropped 4; count of bases not matched to a gene: 6. CDR3 region: CASWGGDYEQYF. The CDR3 DNA reads as TGCGCCAGTTGGGGGGGGGATTACGAGCAGTACTTC.

The rearrangement links TRBV7-9 to TRBJ1-1; TRBD1 aligns across 8 bases. V shed 6 bases and J 3 bases; nucleotides not matched to a gene: 6. Germline CDR1 SEHNR, CDR2 FQNEAQ (reference sequence). The length of the CDR3 is 14 residues. The CDR3 spells CASSDTGGYTEAFF. The CDR3, as DNA: TGTGCCAGCAGTGATACAGGGGGGTACACTGAAGCTTTCTTT.

The genes are TRBV28 and TRBJ1-6; weak D call: TRBD1 (6 bases). The CDR3 is 16 residues long. V lost 5 bases to trimming and J lost 8 bases, with 19 bases between them. Germline V CDR1 and CDR2: MDHEN, SYDVKM. This CDR3 reads CASSPTVGAWDSPLHF. In DNA, the CDR3 is TGTGCCAGCAGTCCAACAGTGGGGGCGTGGGATTCACCCCTCCACTTT.

V usage is TRBV5-4 and J usage is TRBJ2-7, with D possibly being TRBD1 (5 bases). Trimming left V 1 base short and J 3 bases short, with 8 bases between. The CDR3 loop spans 13 amino acids. The germline V gene encodes CDR1 SGHNT and CDR2 YYREEE (reference sequence). CDR3 coding DNA: TGTGCCAGCAGCTTGAGGGGCGGCTACGAGCAGTACGTC. As protein: CASSLRGGYEQYV.

The rearrangement uses TRBV6-5 and TRBJ2-2; TRBD1 agrees at 10 bases. Germline loops: CDR1 MNHEY, CDR2 SVGAGI. The CDR3 totals 14 residues. V dropped 10 bases and J dropped 4; count of bases not matched to a gene: 6. CDR3 in amino acids: CATVRTGGTGELFF. The CDR3, as DNA: TGTGCCACCGTGAGGACAGGGGGCACCGGGGAGCTGTTTTTT.

A remark on this clone: At the DNA level, this CDR3 is encoded by other sequences in the same sample as well. The V and J genes are TRBV7-2 and TRBJ2-7; 11 bases map to TRBD2. In germline, CDR1 is SGHTA, CDR2 FQGNSA. The length of the CDR3 is 14 residues. Trimming removed 3 bases from V and 3 bases from J; junction bases left unmatched: 1. The CDR3 region is CASSFTSGGYEQYF. The CDR3 DNA reads as TGTGCCAGCAGCTTCACTAGCGGGGGCTACGAGCAGTACTTC.

DNA of the CDR3: TGTGCCAGCAGTTACCGCCAGGGCAACTACGAGCAGTACGTC. Translating it yields CASSYRQGNYEQYV. The V and J genes are TRBV6-6 and TRBJ2-7; a possible D gene is TRBD1 (5 bases). CDR3 length: 14 residues. Germline V gene lookup returns CDR1 MNHNY and CDR2 SVGAGI (reference sequence). Trimming cost V 2 bases and J 3 bases, with 11 bases left between them.

The chain couples TRBV27 to TRBJ2-7; possible D gene TRBD1, 6 bases. Trimming removed 4 bases at V and 3 bases at J, with 16 bases between. Germline assignment: CDR1 MNHEY and CDR2 SMNVEV (reference sequence). This CDR3 is 15 amino acids long. CDR3 loop: CASSSLKRGYYEQYV. The CDR3, as DNA: TGTGCCAGCAGTTCATTAAAAAGGGGGTACTACGAGCAGTACGTC.

The table lists this clone with a count of one. This sequence joins TRBV7-8 and TRBJ1-6, with a weak D call TRBD1 (5 bases). The CDR3 length is 17 residues. The germline CDR1 and CDR2 sequences are SGHVS and FQNEAQ. Between the trimmed V and J ends, which lost 1 base and 1 base, there was a span of 11 bases. Written as DNA, the CDR3 is TGTGCCAGCAGCTTAGGGCAGGGATCGTCCTATAATTCACCCCTCCACTTT. It yields the protein CASSLGQGSSYNSPLHF.

The rearrangement uses TRBV13 and TRBJ2-5, with 7 bases that match TRBD2. The CDR3 covers 15 residues. Germline CDR1 reads PRHDT; CDR2 reads FYEKMQ (reference sequence). After removal of 5 bases from V and 5 bases from J, the junction contained 11 bases not matched to a gene. CDR3 loop: CASSPTQSGRETQYF. The CDR3 DNA reads TGTGCCAGCAGCCCCACCCAGTCCGGGAGGGAGACCCAGTACTTC.

V is TRBV5-4 and J is TRBJ1-2; tentatively, D is TRBD1 (6 bases). V was shortened by 4 bases and J by 8 bases, with 15 bases between the two germline ends. Looked up from germline, CDR1 is SGHNT and CDR2 is YYREEE (reference sequence). There are 13 residues in the CDR3. The CDR3 protein is CASSQRGGEGYTF. The CDR3 DNA sequence: TGTGCCAGCAGCCAGAGAGGGGGGGAGGGCTACACCTTC.

This sequence joins TRBV5-5 and TRBJ1-6; D is unresolved. CDR3 length: 15 residues. The germline V gene encodes CDR1 SGHKS and CDR2 YYEKEE (reference sequence). V lost 1 base and J lost 0, with 5 bases in between. CDR3 loop: CASSLYSSYNSPLHF. CDR3 DNA sequence: TGTGCCAGCAGCTTGTACAGCTCCTATAATTCACCCCTCCACTTT.

The rearrangement joins TRBV9 to TRBJ2-2; maybe TRBD1 (6 bases). The CDR3 length is 17 residues. The V end was cut by 3 bases, the J end by 6 bases, with 21 bases between. Germline assignment: CDR1 SGDLS and CDR2 YYNGEE. The CDR3 here is CASSALRTDHTAGELFF. Here the CDR3 DNA reads TGTGCCAGCAGCGCCCTCCGGACAGACCACACTGCCGGGGAGCTGTTTTTT.

The chain has TRBV5-4 and TRBJ1-3; 8 bases are shared with TRBD1. This CDR3 is built from 19 residues. V lost 4 bases and J lost 0; bases outside the gene matches: 15. Looked up from germline, CDR1 is SGHNT and CDR2 is YYREEE (reference sequence). CDR3 in DNA: TGTGCCAGCAGCCTTGGGACCGGACAGGGCCCGTACTCTGGAAACACCATATATTTT. Protein sequence: CASSLGTGQGPYSGNTIYF. The entire variable domain, with the rest obtained from reference TRBV5-4 and TRBJ1-3, is as follows: ETGVTQSPTHLIKTRGQQVTLRCSSQSGHNTVSWYQQALGQGPQFIFQYYREEENGRGNFPPRFSGLQFPNYSSELNVNALELDDSALYLCASSLGTGQGPYSGNTIYFGEGSWLTVV.

The chain joins TRBV28 to TRBJ2-7; possibly TRBD1 for D (6 bases). The CDR3 consists of 14 residues. CDR1 and CDR2 from the germline V gene are MDHEN and SYDVKM. V was cut by 2 bases and J by 3 bases, with 11 bases left in between. The CDR3 DNA reads as TGTGCCAGCAGTTTAATAGGACAGAACTACGAGCAGTACTTC. Translated: CASSLIGQNYEQYF.

The chain couples TRBV10-3 to TRBJ1-5, with TRBD1 identical over 9 bases. Trimming at V came to 9 bases and at J to 3 bases, leaving 6 bases not matched to a gene. The V gene's germline CDR1 is ENHRY and CDR2 SYGVKD. CDR3 size: 14 residues. CDR3 sequence: CAIRGTGFNQPQHF. The CDR3 DNA is TGTGCCATTCGAGGGACAGGGTTCAATCAGCCCCAGCATTTT.

The CDR3 loop is CASSIQGDEQFF. CDR3 bases: TGTGCCAGTAGTATCCAGGGTGATGAGCAGTTCTTC. The chain is built from TRBV19 and TRBJ2-1; possible D gene TRBD1, 5 bases. The V gene's germline CDR1 is LNHDA and CDR2 SQIVND (reference sequence). This CDR3 spans 12 amino acids. V lost 3 bases, J lost 8 bases, and 8 bases lay in between.

The gene calls are TRBV18 and TRBJ2-7; TRBD2 might be the D (6 bases). Trimming took 0 bases from V and 4 from J, leaving 13 bases between them. Germline values: CDR1 KGHSH, CDR2 LQKENI. The CDR3 loop spans 15 amino acids. CDR3 protein: CASSPPRGSPYEQYF. The CDR3 region has the DNA TGTGCCAGCTCACCACCCCGGGGGTCCCCTTACGAGCAGTACTTC.

A few counts support this clone. The CDR3 DNA sequence: TGTGCCAGTAGGACAGGGGTCGATCAGCCCCAGCATTTT. Encoded protein: CASRTGVDQPQHF. The rearrangement links TRBV19 to TRBJ1-5; 8 nucleotides align to TRBD1. This CDR3 has 13 amino acids. Germline V lookup: CDR1 LNHDA, CDR2 SQIVND (reference sequence). V dropped 6 bases and J dropped 5; count of bases not matched to a gene: 3.

The chain has TRBV6-5 and TRBJ1-4; the match to TRBD1 covers 7 bases. V shed 6 bases and J 2 bases; nucleotides not matched to a gene: 3. The V gene's germline CDR1 is MNHEY and CDR2 SVGAGI. The CDR3 runs to 14 residues. The CDR3 region has the DNA TGTGCCAGCAGCCAGGGGGTTACTAATGAAAAACTGTTTTTT. It codes for CASSQGVTNEKLFF.

V usage is TRBV28 and J usage is TRBJ2-3; a weak D match, TRBD1 (6 bases). The V and J ends lost 6 bases and 0 bases respectively, with 13 bases between them. The CDR3 is 15 amino acids. CDR1 and CDR2 from the germline V gene are MDHEN and SYDVKM. CDR3 residues: CASRARDISTDTQYF. The CDR3 region has the DNA TGTGCCAGCAGAGCTAGGGACATCAGCACAGATACGCAGTATTTT.

This chain connects TRBV2 to TRBJ1-6, with 7 nucleotides matching TRBD1. Germline CDR1 reads SNHLY; CDR2 reads FYNNEI. After removal of 7 bases from V and 7 bases from J, the junction contained 10 bases not matched to a gene. This CDR3 comprises 15 residues. The chain's CDR3 is CASKVTGAGNSPLHF. The DNA for the CDR3 is TGTGCCAGCAAGGTTACAGGGGCTGGCAATTCACCCCTCCACTTT.

This chain links TRBV9 with TRBJ2-1; 7 bases align to TRBD2. With V trimmed by 0 bases and J by 9 bases, 3 bases remained unmatched. CDR1 SGDLS and CDR2 YYNGEE come from the germline V gene. The CDR3 is 13 residues long. The CDR3 nucleotides read TGTGCCAGCAGCGTAGAGGGGAGGGGTGAGCAGTTCTTC. It codes for CASSVEGRGEQFF.

V and J are TRBV18 and TRBJ1-1; no firm D call. Trimming pared 6 bases from V and 8 bases from J, leaving 13 bases between. CDR3 length: 12 residues. CDR1 and CDR2 (germline): KGHSH, LQKENI. As DNA, the CDR3 is TGTGCCAGCTCGCCCATGGCGGTCGAAGCTTTCTTT. Translation: CASSPMAVEAFF.

The chain couples TRBV4-1 to TRBJ2-7; TRBD1 agrees at 10 bases. This CDR3 is 15 amino acids long. The V and J ends lost 4 bases and 4 bases, in that order; junction bases with no gene match: 7. Looked up from germline, CDR1 is MGHRA and CDR2 is YSYEKL. CDR3 protein: CASSLGQGGVYEQYF. In DNA, the CDR3 is TGCGCCAGCAGCCTTGGACAGGGGGGAGTATACGAGCAGTACTTC.

This chain joins TRBV5-4 and TRBJ2-5; no definite D call. The CDR3 is made up of 12 amino acids. Germline-derived CDR1 and CDR2 are SGHNT and YYREEE (reference sequence). Trimming pared 0 bases from V and 5 bases from J, leaving 5 bases between. CDR3 residues: CASSLVGETQYF. CDR3 DNA: TGTGCCAGCAGCTTGGTCGGTGAGACCCAGTACTTC.

J is TRBJ1-1 and V is TRBV5-4; tentative D call: TRBD1 (6 bases). Germline lookup yields CDR1 SGHNT and CDR2 YYREEE (reference sequence). The CDR3 has 15 amino acids. Trimming shortened V by 1 base and J by 1 base, and 11 bases separated the two germline ends. DNA of the CDR3: TGTGCCAGCAGCTTGCGCAGGGGAAGGAACACTGAAGCTTTCTTT. Translating it yields CASSLRRGRNTEAFF.

The chain uses TRBV11-2 and TRBJ2-3; 8 bases are a match to TRBD2. This CDR3 comprises 15 residues. V lost 3 bases and J lost 3; bases outside the gene matches: 5. The germline V gene encodes CDR1 SGHAT and CDR2 FQNNGV. Here the CDR3 DNA reads TGTGCCAGCAGCTTGTCCGGGAGGGCTACAGATACGCAGTATTTT. Residues: CASSLSGRATDTQYF.

The V and J genes are TRBV6-1 and TRBJ2-7; D is possibly TRBD1 (5 bases). Looked up from germline, CDR1 is MNHNS and CDR2 is SASEGT. This CDR3 contains 13 residues. Trimming stripped 3 bases from V and 3 bases from J, with 9 bases between. The CDR3 sequence is CASSDREGYEQYV. DNA for the CDR3: TGTGCCAGCAGTGACAGGGAAGGCTACGAGCAGTACGTC.

The V gene is TRBV27, the J gene TRBJ2-3, with a weak D call TRBD2 (6 bases). Germline lookup yields CDR1 MNHEY and CDR2 SMNVEV (reference sequence). Trimming cost V 3 bases and J 2 bases, with 9 bases left between them. The CDR3 consists of 14 residues. The CDR3 region has the DNA TGTGCCAGCAGTTTTACGGGGGTCACAGATACGCAGTATTTT. Protein product: CASSFTGVTDTQYF.

The chain couples TRBV9 to TRBJ1-6; D not resolved. The germline CDR1 and CDR2 sequences are SGDLS and YYNGEE. This CDR3 has 15 residues. V was trimmed by 5 bases and J by 6 bases, leaving 15 bases between them. CDR3 amino acids: CASRPDIFGNSPLHF. DNA of the CDR3: TGTGCCAGCAGGCCAGACATCTTCGGTAATTCACCCCTCCACTTT.

This sequence joins TRBV2 and TRBJ2-5; D remains unclear. The CDR3 contains 13 residues. The V and J ends lost 6 bases and 2 bases respectively, with 10 bases between them. Germline CDR1 and CDR2: SNHLY and FYNNEI. The CDR3 loop is CASRPGEQETQYF. The CDR3 nucleotides read TGTGCCAGCAGACCCGGAGAGCAAGAGACCCAGTACTTC.